Listed here are 25 T cell receptor beta chains from one sample, sequenced in a study of T cells in Graves' hyperthyroidism and ophthalmopathy. RNA transcripts gave rise to amplified TCR beta CDR3 regions. HTBI primers drove first-round RT-PCR of the TCR CDR3. TCRdb re-analysed the multiplex PCR reads in MiXCR, keeping a single row per CDR3 protein. The sample shows fewer than 600,000 distinct CDR3 sequences, roughly 14% of them seen only once. Sequences were obtained from blood. The receptors derive from a young woman with Graves' hyperthyroidism.

This clonotype was counted ten times or more. The V and J genes are TRBV12-3 or TRBV12-4 and TRBJ2-3; maybe TRBD1 (5 bases). This CDR3 is 13 amino acids long. Trimming removed 4 bases at V and 4 bases at J, with 9 bases between. CDR3 coding DNA: TGTGCCAGCAGTTCCCAGGGCCCAGATACGCAGTATTTT. This gives the protein CASSSQGPDTQYF.

This clonotype has at least ten counts. The chain combines TRBV5-1 with TRBJ2-5, with D possibly TRBD1 on 5 matching bases. CDR1 and CDR2 from the germline V gene are SGHRS and YFSETQ. The V and J ends lost 1 base and 1 base respectively, with 11 bases between them. The CDR3 has 15 amino acids. This chain's CDR3 is CASSLWGRSQETQYF. The CDR3 DNA is TGCGCCAGCAGCTTGTGGGGCCGCAGCCAAGAGACCCAGTACTTC.

Of note for this clonotype: A much more abundant neighbour one base away suggests this may be a read error. The V and J genes are TRBV18 and TRBJ1-3; no definite D call. The CDR3 runs to 14 residues. V lost 1 base, J lost 2 bases, and 6 bases lay in between. Per germline, CDR1 KGHSH and CDR2 LQKENI. CDR3 nucleotides: TGTGCCAGCTCACCACGGTCTCCTGGAAACACCATATATTTT. This translates into CASSPRSPGNTIYF.

This clonotype was observed many times. This chain joins TRBV19 and TRBJ1-1, with TRBD1 matching 7 bases. The germline V gene encodes CDR1 LNHDA and CDR2 SQIVND (reference sequence). This CDR3 region has 15 residues. V gave up 2 bases and J gave up 4 bases; unmatched junction bases: 7. The CDR3 sequence is CASSIRGPSGTEAFF. In DNA form, the CDR3 reads TGTGCCAGTAGTATAAGGGGGCCCTCCGGCACTGAAGCTTTCTTT.

This clonotype was picked up many times. The chain recombines TRBV3-1 with TRBJ1-1; D not resolved. Germline V gene data show CDR1 as LGHDT and CDR2 as YNNKEL (reference sequence). Trimming pared 0 bases from V and 6 bases from J, leaving 8 bases between. This CDR3 has 13 residues. The CDR3 sequence is CASSQDRWSEAFF. Here the CDR3 DNA reads TGTGCCAGCAGCCAAGATCGTTGGTCTGAAGCTTTCTTT.

This clonotype was seen ten or more times. The CDR3 DNA follows: TGTGCCAGCGGTCGAGAGGGTTTGAACACTGAAGCTTTCTTT. As protein: CASGREGLNTEAFF. The rearrangement uses TRBV6-1 and TRBJ1-1, with D hard to call. The V gene's germline CDR1 is MNHNS and CDR2 SASEGT. This CDR3 region has 14 residues. V lost 8 bases, J lost 0 bases, and 13 bases lay in between.

The sample holds many counts of this clonotype. The chain couples TRBV20-1 to TRBJ2-5; no firm D call. This CDR3 has 15 residues. V shed 0 bases and J shed 5 bases, with 16 bases lying between them. Looked up from germline, CDR1 is DFQATT and CDR2 is SNEGSKA (reference sequence). This chain's CDR3 is CSARDGPPYVETQYF. The CDR3 bases are TGCAGTGCTAGAGATGGGCCTCCATATGTGGAGACCCAGTACTTC.

This clonotype was detected many times. V is TRBV6-1 and J is TRBJ1-2; D is undetermined. Trimming removed 1 base at V and 6 bases at J, with 24 bases between. This CDR3 spans 18 amino acids. The germline V gene encodes CDR1 MNHNS and CDR2 SASEGT. The CDR3 bases are TGTGCCAGCAGTGAAGTAGGTCCTCCTTTATGGGGAGGGAATGGCTACACCTTC. This translates into CASSEVGPPLWGGNGYTF.

This clonotype was observed a few times. J is TRBJ2-3 and V is TRBV6-5; TRBD2 agrees at 12 bases. CDR1 and CDR2 (germline): MNHEY, SVGAGI. Trimming cost V 2 bases and J 0 bases; bases outside gene matches: 3. The CDR3 length is 17 residues. DNA for the CDR3: TGTGCCAGCAGTTACGCCGGGACTAGCGGGAGCACAGATACGCAGTATTTT. This gives the protein CASSYAGTSGSTDTQYF.

The chain employs TRBV7-8 and TRBJ1-5; 9 nucleotides match TRBD1. The CDR3 has 14 residues. Per the germline V gene, CDR1 is SGHVS and CDR2 is FQNEAQ. Unmatched junction bases numbered 5, after V lost 4 bases and J lost 7 bases. CDR3 region: CASSYTGGGQPQHF. The CDR3 bases are TGTGCCAGCAGCTATACAGGGGGCGGGCAGCCCCAGCATTTT.

V is TRBV25-1 and J is TRBJ1-1; the D is unclear. The CDR3 is 14 amino acids. V lost 6 bases and J lost 2, with 13 bases in between. Germline V CDR1 and CDR2: MGHDK, SYGVNS. The CDR3 nucleotides read TGTGCCAGCAGGCAAGAGTGGCCAAACACTGAAGCTTTCTTT. Amino acids: CASRQEWPNTEAFF.

This clonotype has ten or more counts. The rearrangement joins TRBV11-3 to TRBJ2-1, with 9 bases fitting TRBD1. V lost 0 bases, J lost 4 bases, and 10 bases stayed unmatched. Germline-derived CDR1 and CDR2 are SGHNT and YENEEA. The CDR3 has 18 amino acids. This CDR3 is CASSLDHVGTGIYNEQFF. CDR3 sequence (DNA): TGTGCCAGCAGCTTAGATCACGTGGGGACAGGGATTTACAATGAGCAGTTCTTC.

The chain carries TRBV30 and TRBJ2-3; the D is unclear. CDR1 GTSNPN and CDR2 SVGIG come from the germline V gene (reference sequence). V was shortened by 0 bases and J by 1 base, with 8 bases between the two germline ends. CDR3 size: 14 residues. The CDR3 DNA is TGTGCCTGGAGTGTACTCCAGGGCACAGATACGCAGTATTTT. Translation: CAWSVLQGTDTQYF.

This rearrangement joins TRBV11-3 to TRBJ1-2; a weak D match, TRBD1 (5 bases). The V gene's germline CDR1 is SGHNT and CDR2 YENEEA. V was cut by 7 bases and J by 5 bases, with 14 bases left in between. The CDR3 covers 13 residues. The CDR3 bases are TGTGCCAGCACCTCCCCCCAGGGATATGGCTACACCTTC. This translates into CASTSPQGYGYTF.

This clonotype was seen a handful of times. With a much larger clone just one base away, this may be a read error. V usage is TRBV18 and J usage is TRBJ1-5; the match to TRBD1 covers 12 bases. Trimming removed 3 bases from V and 6 bases from J; junction bases left unmatched: 6. Germline V gives CDR1 KGHSH, CDR2 LQKENI. This CDR3 region has 16 residues. The CDR3 reads CASSPPGQGAAQPQHF. The DNA for the CDR3 is TGTGCCAGCTCACCGCCGGGACAGGGGGCGGCTCAGCCCCAGCATTTT. The complete variable domain, with remaining parts taken from reference TRBV18 and TRBJ1-5, reads NAGVMQNPRHLVRRRGQEARLRCSPMKGHSHVYWYRQLPEEGLKFMVYLQKENIIDESGMPKERFSAEFPKEGPSILRIQQVVRGDSAAYFCASSPPGQGAAQPQHFGDGTRLSIL.

This clonotype was recorded many times. The V and J genes are TRBV2 and TRBJ2-5; the match to TRBD1 covers 9 bases. The CDR3 totals 13 residues. Germline V gives CDR1 SNHLY, CDR2 FYNNEI. Trimming cost V 4 bases and J 3 bases; bases outside gene matches: 0. The CDR3 here is CASSGDREETQYF. CDR3 DNA sequence: TGTGCCAGCAGTGGGGACAGGGAAGAGACCCAGTACTTC.

In its sample, this clonotype was seen many times. The CDR3 DNA reads as TGCGCCAGCAGCCACGAAGATCTTAGGGAGACCCAGTACTTC. Protein: CASSHEDLRETQYF. The genes are TRBV4-1 and TRBJ2-5; D gene uncertain. The CDR3 is made up of 14 amino acids. Germline values: CDR1 MGHRA, CDR2 YSYEKL. The V end was cut by 3 bases, the J end by 5 bases, with 13 bases between.

V gene TRBV4-1 combines with J gene TRBJ2-5, with 7 bases that match TRBD2. Losses at the gene ends were 2 bases for V and 1 base for J; bases not matched to a gene: 4. The germline V gene encodes CDR1 MGHRA and CDR2 YSYEKL. The CDR3 is 15 residues long. CDR3 in amino acids: CASSQSGRGQETQYF. The CDR3 DNA reads TGCGCCAGCAGCCAATCGGGGAGGGGCCAAGAGACCCAGTACTTC.

At least ten counts were recorded for this clonotype. The chain employs TRBV6-1 and TRBJ2-3; D gene ambiguous. Germline V gives CDR1 MNHNS, CDR2 SASEGT. This CDR3 spans 12 amino acids. V dropped 8 bases and J dropped 4 bases, with 10 bases sitting between them. For the CDR3, the DNA is TGTGCCAGCGGAAAAAGGGCAGATACGCAGTATTTT. Protein: CASGKRADTQYF.

This clonotype was seen at least ten times. The chain joins TRBV7-6 to TRBJ2-3; no firm D call. Germline V gene sequence: CDR1 SGHVS, CDR2 FNYEAQ. The CDR3 sequence is 15 residues long. V shed 1 base and J shed 2 bases, with 10 bases lying between them. The CDR3 spells CASSLEWATTDTQYF. For the CDR3, the DNA is TGTGCCAGCAGCTTAGAATGGGCCACCACAGATACGCAGTATTTT. The whole variable domain, remainder taken from reference TRBV7-6 and TRBJ2-3, is GAGVSQSPRYKVTKRGQDVALRCDPISGHVSLYWYRQALGQGPEFLTYFNYEAQQDKSGLPNDRFSAERPEGSISTLTIQRTEQRDSAMYRCASSLEWATTDTQYFGPGTRLTVL.

Comments on this clonotype: A read error may be the cause here, since a much bigger clone is one base away. The J gene is TRBJ2-1, the V gene TRBV6-9, with D perhaps TRBD1 or TRBD2 (5 bases each). The CDR3 extends over 15 amino acids. Germline lookup yields CDR1 MNHGY and CDR2 SVAAGI. In DNA form, the CDR3 reads TGTGCCAGCATTTATGCTCCCTGGGGGTACAATGAGCAGTTCTTC. It yields the protein CASIYAPWGYNEQFF.

In its sample, this clonotype was seen many times. This chain connects TRBV12-3 or TRBV12-4 to TRBJ1-1; perhaps TRBD1 as D (6 bases). V lost 7 bases and J 7 bases, leaving 19 bases between the germline ends. The CDR3 is 14 amino acids. CDR3 loop: CASTLGQGRNEAFF. DNA for the CDR3: TGTGCCAGCACCCTGGGGCAGGGGAGGAATGAAGCTTTCTTT.

This clonotype was observed at least ten times. The chain recombines TRBV3-1 with TRBJ2-5; TRBD2 is a possible D gene (6 bases). Trimming removed 6 bases from V and 9 bases from J, with 20 bases in between. CDR1 is LGHDT, CDR2 YNNKEL, per germline (reference sequence). This CDR3 comprises 14 residues. CDR3 nucleotide sequence: TGTGCCAGCAGTCAGACTAGGTGGGAGTCAGCCCAGTACTTC. Its translation is CASSQTRWESAQYF.

This clonotype has ten or more counts. The chain is built from TRBV28 and TRBJ2-5; TRBD2 matches at 12 bases. CDR3 length: 17 amino acids. The J segment lost 5 bases and the V segment lost 2 bases, leaving 9 bases of the junction unmatched. Germline-derived CDR1 and CDR2 are MDHEN and SYDVKM. Written as DNA, the CDR3 is TGTGCCAGCAGTTTAAATCTAGCGGGAGGGAGTGAGGAGACCCAGTACTTC. Amino acid sequence: CASSLNLAGGSEETQYF.

This sequence joins TRBV7-6 and TRBJ1-5; D uncertain. Germline CDR1 reads SGHVS; CDR2 reads FNYEAQ. This CDR3 spans 13 amino acids. Trimming shortened V by 0 bases and J by 5 bases, and 5 bases separated the two germline ends. CDR3 sequence: CASSLAAHQPQHF. CDR3 nucleotide sequence: TGTGCCAGCAGCTTAGCGGCCCATCAGCCCCAGCATTTT. The variable domain in full, with the rest retrieved from reference TRBV7-6 and TRBJ1-5, is GAGVSQSPRYKVTKRGQDVALRCDPISGHVSLYWYRQALGQGPEFLTYFNYEAQQDKSGLPNDRFSAERPEGSISTLTIQRTEQRDSAMYRCASSLAAHQPQHFGDGTRLSIL.